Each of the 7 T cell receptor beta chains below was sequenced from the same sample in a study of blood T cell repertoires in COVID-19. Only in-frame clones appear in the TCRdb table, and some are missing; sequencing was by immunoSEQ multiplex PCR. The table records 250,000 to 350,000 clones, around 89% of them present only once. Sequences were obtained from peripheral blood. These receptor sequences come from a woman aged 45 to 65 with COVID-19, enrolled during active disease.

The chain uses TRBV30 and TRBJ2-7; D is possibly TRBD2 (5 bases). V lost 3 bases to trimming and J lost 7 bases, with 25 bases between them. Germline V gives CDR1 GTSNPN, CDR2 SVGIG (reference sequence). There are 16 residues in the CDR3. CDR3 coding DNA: TGTGCCTGGAGGCCAACCAAGATGTCGAGGAAGCGGGAGCAGTACTTC. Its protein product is CAWRPTKMSRKREQYF.

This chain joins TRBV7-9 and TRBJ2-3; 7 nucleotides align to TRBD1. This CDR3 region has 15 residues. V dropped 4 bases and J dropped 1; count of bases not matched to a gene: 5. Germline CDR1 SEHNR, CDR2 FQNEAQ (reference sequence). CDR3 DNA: TGTGCCAGCAGCTCTCGGACAGGTGGCACAGATACGCAGTATTTT. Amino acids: CASSSRTGGTDTQYF.

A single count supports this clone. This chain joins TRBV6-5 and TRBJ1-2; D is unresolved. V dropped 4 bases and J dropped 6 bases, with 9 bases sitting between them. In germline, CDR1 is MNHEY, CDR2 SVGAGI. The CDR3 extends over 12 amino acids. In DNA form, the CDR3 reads TGTGCCAGCAGTTCCGGTGCTCATGGCTACACCTTC. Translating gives CASSSGAHGYTF.

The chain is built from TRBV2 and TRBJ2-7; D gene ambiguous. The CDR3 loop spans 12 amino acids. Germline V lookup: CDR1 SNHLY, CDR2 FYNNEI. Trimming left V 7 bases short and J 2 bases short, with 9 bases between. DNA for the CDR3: TGTGCCAGCAAGCAAGCCACCTACGAGCAGTACTTC. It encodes CASKQATYEQYF. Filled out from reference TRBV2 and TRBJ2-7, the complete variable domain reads EPEVTQTPSHQVTQMGQEVILRCVPISNHLYFYWYRQILGQKVEFLVSFYNNEISEKSEIFDDQFSVERPDGSNFTLKIRSTKLEDSAMYFCASKQATYEQYFGPGTRLTVT.

CDR3 DNA: TGTGCCAGCAGTCCCCAGACAGGGGCTGGAAACACCATATATTTT. It yields the protein CASSPQTGAGNTIYF. The chain links TRBV28 to TRBJ1-3, with TRBD1 matching over 8 bases. Trimming cost V 5 bases and J 2 bases; bases outside gene matches: 5. This CDR3 region has 15 residues. Germline values: CDR1 MDHEN, CDR2 SYDVKM.

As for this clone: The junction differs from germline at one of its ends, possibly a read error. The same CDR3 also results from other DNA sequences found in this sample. The CDR3 nucleotides are TGTGCCAGCAGCCCCCGACAGGGTAACATGAACACTGAAGCTTTCTTT. Translated, it gives CASSPRQGNMNTEAFF. The V gene is TRBV5-1, the J gene TRBJ1-1; TRBD1 matches 7 bases. The CDR3 is made up of 16 amino acids. CDR1 SGHRS and CDR2 YFSETQ come from the germline V gene.

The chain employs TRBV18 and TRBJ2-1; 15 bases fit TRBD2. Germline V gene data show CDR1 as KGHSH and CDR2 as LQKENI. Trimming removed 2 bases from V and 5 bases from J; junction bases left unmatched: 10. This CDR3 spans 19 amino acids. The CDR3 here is CASSPGLRTSGRAHNEQFF. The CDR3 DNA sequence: TGTGCCAGCTCACCAGGCTTAAGGACTAGCGGGAGGGCCCACAATGAGCAGTTCTTC.